Following are 22 T cell receptor beta chains from one sample sequenced in a study of a mutant IDH1 vaccine in newly diagnosed glioma. The method was immunoSEQ multiplex PCR; TCRdb's version includes in-frame clones alone and lacks a portion of them. Found here are about 70,000 clones, around four fifths of them singletons; the top ten hold 4% to 5.5%. The time point is: baseline, week 1 (first vaccination visit). As for treatment: pre-vaccination baseline after standard-of-care therapy. The specimen was peripheral blood mononuclear cells (PBMCs), collected from a glioma patient treated with radiotherapy, temozolomide or both. These receptors were collected from a woman in her late teens or twenties with glioma. Some clones in this sample may be carry-over from other donors' samples.

This chain links TRBV6-5 with TRBJ2-1; 7 bases line up with TRBD2. The CDR3 runs 11 residues. CDR1 is MNHEY and CDR2 is SVGAGI in the germline V gene. J gave up 10 bases and V 4 bases, and 1 base lay outside the gene matches. CDR3 DNA: TGTGCCAGCAGTTCAGCGGGGGAGCAGTTCTTC. Protein sequence: CASSSAGEQFF.

The chain joins TRBV5-5 to TRBJ1-4, with TRBD1 matching 7 bases. Germline trimming cut 2 bases from V and 4 bases from J; bases unmatched to any gene: 8. Germline loops: CDR1 SGHKS, CDR2 YYEKEE (reference sequence). This CDR3 is built from 16 residues. CDR3 loop: CASSFRDSRGNEKLFF. For the CDR3, the DNA is TGTGCCAGCAGCTTCAGGGACAGTAGGGGTAATGAAAAACTGTTTTTT. The entire variable domain, with the rest obtained from reference TRBV5-5 and TRBJ1-4, is as follows: DAGVTQSPTHLIKTRGQQVTLRCSPISGHKSVSWYQQVLGQGPQFIFQYYEKEERGRGNFPDRFSARQFPNYSSELNVNALLLGDSALYLCASSFRDSRGNEKLFFGSGTQLSVL.

The J gene is TRBJ1-1, the V gene TRBV15, with TRBD1 identical over 9 bases. Germline loops: CDR1 LNHNV, CDR2 YYDKDF (reference sequence). Trimming cost V 8 bases and J 3 bases; bases outside gene matches: 4. The CDR3 extends over 13 amino acids. The CDR3 spells CATETGGYTEAFF. The CDR3 DNA sequence: TGTGCCACCGAGACAGGGGGTTACACTGAAGCTTTCTTT.

The chain couples TRBV15 to TRBJ2-1, with 13 bases that match TRBD2. V gave up 5 bases and J gave up 8 bases; unmatched junction bases: 6. Germline CDR1 LNHNV, CDR2 YYDKDF (reference sequence). There are 15 residues in the CDR3. The CDR3 DNA is TGTGCCACCAGCCTCCTACTAGCGGGGGGGCATGAGCAGTTCTTC. Protein product: CATSLLLAGGHEQFF. Combining the CDR3 with reference TRBV15 and TRBJ2-1 gives the whole variable domain DAMVIQNPRYQVTQFGKPVTLSCSQTLNHNVMYWYQQKSSQAPKLLFHYYDKDFNNEADTPDNFQSRRPNTSFCFLDIRSPGLGDTAMYLCATSLLLAGGHEQFFGPGTRLTVL.

This clone was counted a few times. CDR3 nucleotides: TGTGCCAGTAGTCAGGGGGGACAGGGTGGTCAGCCCCAGCATTTT. It yields the protein CASSQGGQGGQPQHF. This chain links TRBV19 with TRBJ1-5; 9 nucleotides agree with TRBD1. The CDR3 spans 15 residues. Germline CDR1 LNHDA, CDR2 SQIVND (reference sequence). Trimming cost V 5 bases and J 6 bases; bases outside gene matches: 8. Together with reference TRBV19 and TRBJ1-5, the CDR3 gives the full variable domain: DGGITQSPKYLFRKEGQNVTLSCEQNLNHDAMYWYRQDPGQGLRLIYYSQIVNDFQKGDIAEGYSVSREKKESFPLTVTSAQKNPTAFYLCASSQGGQGGQPQHFGDGTRLSIL.

The chain joins TRBV2 to TRBJ1-5; TRBD1 matches at 10 bases. Trimming removed 4 bases from V and 7 bases from J; junction bases left unmatched: 7. The CDR3 totals 15 residues. The germline CDR1 and CDR2 sequences are SNHLY and FYNNEI. In DNA, the CDR3 is TGTGCCAGCAGTGGGGACAGGGGAGTTGCGCAGCCCCAGCATTTT. Translating gives CASSGDRGVAQPQHF.

This chain links TRBV9 with TRBJ1-4; D might be TRBD1 (5 bases). Trimming pared 2 bases from V and 4 bases from J, leaving 15 bases between. CDR3 length: 16 amino acids. CDR1 and CDR2 from the germline V gene are SGDLS and YYNGEE. CDR3 bases: TGTGCCAGCAGCGTGACCCCGGGGGGGGGTAATGAAAAACTGTTTTTT. Protein: CASSVTPGGGNEKLFF.

This chain links TRBV2 with TRBJ1-1; no clear D gene. CDR3 length: 13 residues. V lost 6 bases to trimming and J lost 4 bases, with 12 bases between them. Germline V gene lookup returns CDR1 SNHLY and CDR2 FYNNEI. The CDR3 region is CASSTESFTEAFF. In DNA form, the CDR3 reads TGTGCCAGCAGCACGGAGAGTTTCACTGAAGCTTTCTTT.

The CDR3, as DNA: TGTGCCAGCACCGTACAGGGGGCGTTGAATTCACCCCTCCACTTT. Translated, it gives CASTVQGALNSPLHF. The chain is built from TRBV6-6 and TRBJ1-6; TRBD1 agrees at 9 bases. Looked up from germline, CDR1 is MNHNY and CDR2 is SVGAGI (reference sequence). The ends lost 7 bases at V and 7 bases at J; junction bases unmatched: 8. This CDR3 comprises 15 residues.

In its sample, this clone was seen once. The chain recombines TRBV6-5 with TRBJ2-1; no definite D call. The CDR3 covers 12 residues. Germline V gene sequence: CDR1 MNHEY, CDR2 SVGAGI. V dropped 10 bases and J dropped 10 bases, with 17 bases sitting between them. CDR3 residues: CATLDSAWEQFF. The CDR3 DNA reads as TGTGCCACCCTCGACTCCGCCTGGGAGCAGTTCTTC.

This sequence joins TRBV10-3 and TRBJ1-3; tentatively, D is TRBD1 (6 bases). With 3 bases removed from V and 3 bases from J, the gap between germline ends came to 15 bases. The CDR3 totals 16 residues. Germline V gene sequence: CDR1 ENHRY, CDR2 SYGVKD. In nucleotides, the CDR3 is TGTGCCATCAGTGACCTACAGGGAGGCGGTGGAAACACCATATATTTT. Translating gives CAISDLQGGGGNTIYF.

This chain connects TRBV29-1 to TRBJ1-4; D is undetermined. Trimming pared 3 bases from V and 3 bases from J, leaving 8 bases between. The germline CDR1 and CDR2 sequences are SQVTM and ANQGSEA. CDR3 length: 13 amino acids. In DNA form, the CDR3 reads TGCAGCGTTGATAAAGGGCCTAATGAAAAACTGTTTTTT. This codes for CSVDKGPNEKLFF.

This clone is medium-sized (0.01 to 0.1%). CDR3 bases: TGTGCCAGCAGCAATTACAGGGGGCGGGGGACTGAAGCTTTCTTT. Translating gives CASSNYRGRGTEAFF. The chain carries TRBV7-9 and TRBJ1-1; 9 nucleotides line up with TRBD1. The CDR3 loop spans 15 amino acids. V lost 5 bases, J lost 5 bases, and 9 bases stayed unmatched. The germline V gene encodes CDR1 SEHNR and CDR2 FQNEAQ (reference sequence). The whole variable domain, filled in from reference TRBV7-9 and TRBJ1-1, reads DTGVSQNPRHKITKRGQNVTFRCDPISEHNRLYWYRQTLGQGPEFLTYFQNEAQLEKSRLLSDRFSAERPKGSFSTLEIQRTEQGDSAMYLCASSNYRGRGTEAFFGQGTRLTVV.

The chain carries TRBV5-1 and TRBJ2-3; D not resolved. The germline gives CDR1 SGHRS, CDR2 YFSETQ. V was cut by 0 bases and J by 0 bases, with 11 bases left in between. This CDR3 contains 16 residues. CDR3 region: CASSLGGPTSTDTQYF. The CDR3 DNA follows: TGCGCCAGCAGCTTGGGTGGGCCAACTAGCACAGATACGCAGTATTTT.

The chain links TRBV4-1 to TRBJ2-1, with TRBD2 as a possible D gene (7 bases). The length of the CDR3 is 17 residues. Trimming removed 2 bases at V and 6 bases at J, with 20 bases between. The germline gives CDR1 MGHRA, CDR2 YSYEKL. For the CDR3, the DNA is TGCGCCAGCAGCCAATCGGGGGGCGGGAGCTTCTTCAATGAGCAGTTCTTC. It codes for CASSQSGGGSFFNEQFF.

The V gene is TRBV6-5, the J gene TRBJ1-6; D perhaps matches TRBD1 (6 bases). The germline V gene encodes CDR1 MNHEY and CDR2 SVGAGI. V shed 7 bases and J shed 8 bases, with 15 bases lying between them. This CDR3 region has 14 residues. In DNA form, the CDR3 reads TGTGCCAGCAATACTAGGGGGGGCTATTCACCCCTCCACTTT. The encoded protein is CASNTRGGYSPLHF.

This clone occurred once. The chain links TRBV9 to TRBJ2-7, with 8 nucleotides matching TRBD2. CDR1 and CDR2 from the germline V gene are SGDLS and YYNGEE. With 0 bases clipped from V and 6 bases from J, the junction kept 14 bases outside the gene matches. This CDR3 contains 17 residues. The DNA for the CDR3 is TGTGCCAGCAGCGTAGACCCTACGGGACTAGTCGTCAGCGAGCAGTACTTC. Translated, it gives CASSVDPTGLVVSEQYF.

The V gene is TRBV2, the J gene TRBJ2-2, with a tentative D call TRBD1 (5 bases). V was shortened by 3 bases and J by 6 bases, with 11 bases between the two germline ends. Germline V gene data show CDR1 as SNHLY and CDR2 as FYNNEI. The CDR3 consists of 14 residues. CDR3 loop: CASSEVRAPGELFF. In DNA, the CDR3 is TGTGCCAGCAGTGAGGTCAGGGCCCCCGGGGAGCTGTTTTTT.

The chain couples TRBV6-1 to TRBJ2-1; D unresolved. V lost 3 bases, J lost 1 base, and 7 bases lay in between. The CDR3 totals 14 residues. Germline values: CDR1 MNHNS, CDR2 SASEGT. CDR3 in amino acids: CASSDGESYNEQFF. DNA for the CDR3: TGTGCCAGCAGTGATGGGGAATCCTACAATGAGCAGTTCTTC.

This chain uses TRBV4-1 with TRBJ1-2, with D perhaps TRBD1 (5 bases). This CDR3 spans 15 amino acids. CDR1 is MGHRA and CDR2 is YSYEKL in the germline V gene. Trimming took 4 bases from V and 0 from J, leaving 12 bases between them. In nucleotides, the CDR3 is TGCGCCAGCAGCCTCGGGACGGAGACTAACTATGGCTACACCTTC. It yields the protein CASSLGTETNYGYTF.

In regard to this clone: At one end, the junction sequence differs from germline, possibly due to a read error. The DNA for the CDR3 is TGCAGCGTGGAAGGCAATGAGCAGTTCTTC. This codes for CSVEGNEQFF. The rearrangement uses TRBV29-1 and TRBJ2-1, with unresolved D. The CDR3 is 10 amino acids. Germline lookup yields CDR1 SQVTM and CDR2 ANQGSEA.

The chain links TRBV7-9 to TRBJ2-2; weak D call: TRBD2 (7 bases). The CDR3 has 14 amino acids. Trimming pared 7 bases from V and 8 bases from J, leaving 17 bases between. CDR1 SEHNR and CDR2 FQNEAQ come from the germline V gene (reference sequence). The CDR3 DNA reads as TGTGCCAGCATTAAGACCCGGGGGGCTGGGGAGCTGTTTTTT. This translates into CASIKTRGAGELFF.